These 20 T cell receptor beta chains originate from one sample sequenced in a study of blood T cell repertoires in COVID-19. Method: immunoSEQ multiplex PCR; TCRdb's copy keeps in-frame clones and lacks some. Counted here are around 700,000 clones, 90% occurring once; the ten biggest clones make up under 0.3%. Material: peripheral blood. These receptors were taken from a woman under 30 with acute or convalescent COVID-19.

The count of this clone is one. The chain uses TRBV3-1 (or the pseudogene TRBV3-2) and TRBJ1-3; 10 nucleotides line up with TRBD1. V was pared by 4 bases and J by 6 bases, with 12 bases of the junction left unmatched. Germline V CDR1 and CDR2: LGHDT, YNNKEL (reference sequence). The CDR3 has 17 amino acids. CDR3 coding DNA: TGTGCCAGCAGCCCTGCCCCCGGGACAGGGGCTGAAAACACCATATATTTT. Translating gives CASSPAPGTGAENTIYF.

A few counts support this clone. As DNA, the CDR3 is TGTGCCAGCAGTTACGAAAGGGGGCTGCGGGGAAACACCATATATTTT. Translation gives CASSYERGLRGNTIYF. V is TRBV6-5 and J is TRBJ1-3, with 7 bases identical to TRBD1. The CDR3 spans 16 residues. The V segment lost 2 bases and the J segment 4 bases; nucleotides outside the gene matches: 8. Germline V gene lookup returns CDR1 MNHEY and CDR2 SVGAGI.

This chain links TRBV29-1 with TRBJ2-7; 7 nucleotides line up with TRBD2. Trimming removed 0 bases from V and 4 bases from J; junction bases left unmatched: 3. Germline V gene sequence: CDR1 SQVTM, CDR2 ANQGSEA. The CDR3 runs 13 residues. The CDR3 is CSVEDSSGYEQYF. The DNA of the CDR3 is TGCAGCGTTGAAGATTCTAGCGGTTACGAGCAGTACTTC.

The DNA for the CDR3 is TGCGCCAGCAGGAAGGGTGCCGGGACAGGGGGCGGCTATGGCTACACCTTC. This translates into CASRKGAGTGGGYGYTF. The chain uses TRBV4-3 and TRBJ1-2; 12 bases fit TRBD1. The V gene end was trimmed by 6 bases and the J gene end by 4 bases; junction bases not matched to a gene: 12. This CDR3 has 17 residues. Per the germline V gene, CDR1 is LGHNA and CDR2 is YSLEER.

This clone occurred a few times. The chain carries TRBV2 and TRBJ2-5, with 9 bases that match TRBD2. Per the germline V gene, CDR1 is SNHLY and CDR2 is FYNNEI. CDR3 length equals 15 residues. The V gene end was trimmed by 4 bases and the J gene end by 0 bases; junction bases not matched to a gene: 3. CDR3 nucleotides: TGTGCCAGCAGTGGGGCGGGGGGGCACCAAGAGACCCAGTACTTC. Its translation is CASSGAGGHQETQYF. Full variable domain (rest looked up from reference TRBV2 and TRBJ2-5): EPEVTQTPSHQVTQMGQEVILRCVPISNHLYFYWYRQILGQKVEFLVSFYNNEISEKSEIFDDQFSVERPDGSNFTLKIRSTKLEDSAMYFCASSGAGGHQETQYFGPGTRLLVL.

The rearrangement joins TRBV3-1 (or the pseudogene TRBV3-2) to TRBJ1-1, with TRBD1 identical over 8 bases. This CDR3 contains 15 residues. From germline, CDR1 is LGHDT and CDR2 YNNKEL (reference sequence). V trimming: 5 bases; J trimming: 7 bases; junction bases outside the gene matches: 12. The CDR3 is CASSFPDRAPGEAFF. CDR3 DNA: TGTGCCAGCAGCTTCCCGGACAGGGCCCCGGGTGAAGCTTTCTTT.

This chain joins TRBV6-1 and TRBJ2-6, with 9 bases matching TRBD2. CDR1 MNHNS and CDR2 SASEGT come from the germline V gene. The CDR3 totals 16 residues. With V trimmed by 4 bases and J by 0 bases, 1 base remained unmatched. CDR3 DNA sequence: TGTGCCAGCAGTGGCGGGAGGGCCTCTGGGGCCAACGTCCTGACTTTC. Translation: CASSGGRASGANVLTF.

CDR3: CASSRTGTTEAFF. The CDR3 coding sequence is TGTGCCAGCAGCCGGACAGGGACCACTGAAGCTTTCTTT. V usage is TRBV7-6 and J usage is TRBJ1-1, with 8 bases that match TRBD1. The CDR3 is 13 residues long. The J segment lost 4 bases and the V segment lost 5 bases, leaving 3 bases of the junction unmatched. Germline CDR1 is SGHVS and CDR2 is FNYEAQ. The variable domain in full, with the rest retrieved from reference TRBV7-6 and TRBJ1-1, is GAGVSQSPRYKVTKRGQDVALRCDPISGHVSLYWYRQALGQGPEFLTYFNYEAQQDKSGLPNDRFSAERPEGSISTLTIQRTEQRDSAMYRCASSRTGTTEAFFGQGTRLTVV.

The chain carries TRBV5-1 and TRBJ1-2; 7 bases line up with TRBD1. CDR3 length: 14 residues. The V gene end was trimmed by 1 base and the J gene end by 6 bases; junction bases not matched to a gene: 6. Germline V gene lookup returns CDR1 SGHRS and CDR2 YFSETQ. The CDR3 spells CASSLWTGVHGYTF. For the CDR3, the DNA is TGCGCCAGCAGCTTGTGGACAGGTGTTCATGGCTACACCTTC.

The chain is built from TRBV6-5 and TRBJ1-3; the match to TRBD1 covers 7 bases. CDR3 length equals 13 residues. J was trimmed by 0 bases and V by 8 bases; bases with no gene match: 1. Looked up from germline, CDR1 is MNHEY and CDR2 is SVGAGI. The CDR3 spells CASGTVSGNTIYF. As DNA, the CDR3 is TGTGCCAGCGGGACAGTCTCTGGAAACACCATATATTTT.

This clone was recorded only once. Here the CDR3 reads CASADRGIEAFF. The CDR3 DNA reads as TGTGCCAGCGCGGACAGGGGGATTGAAGCTTTCTTT. The chain employs TRBV28 and TRBJ1-1; 10 positions match TRBD1. Germline CDR1 and CDR2: MDHEN and SYDVKM. J gave up 7 bases and V 8 bases, and 4 bases lay outside the gene matches. The CDR3 extends over 12 amino acids.

This chain joins TRBV5-4 and TRBJ1-4; the match to TRBD1 covers 9 bases. The CDR3 runs to 19 residues. V lost 2 bases and J lost 7; bases outside the gene matches: 18. Germline CDR1 and CDR2: SGHNT and YYREEE (reference sequence). CDR3 amino acids: CASSFRRTGVGVHSEKLFF. Here the CDR3 DNA reads TGTGCCAGCAGCTTTCGTAGGACAGGGGTGGGGGTACATAGTGAAAAACTGTTTTTT.

J is TRBJ2-3 and V is TRBV12-3 or TRBV12-4, with D perhaps TRBD1 (5 bases). This CDR3 comprises 13 residues. V was pared by 3 bases and J by 6 bases, with 10 bases between. The CDR3 is CASSLGQADTQYF. The CDR3 bases are TGTGCCAGCAGTTTGGGGCAGGCGGATACGCAGTATTTT.

CDR3 amino acids: CASSHPTGEGTDTQYF. The DNA for the CDR3 is TGCGCCAGCAGCCACCCTACTGGGGAGGGCACAGATACGCAGTATTTT. The chain links TRBV4-1 to TRBJ2-3; tentatively, D is TRBD2 (6 bases). The CDR3 consists of 16 residues. V was shortened by 3 bases and J by 1 base, with 14 bases between the two germline ends. Germline CDR1 reads MGHRA; CDR2 reads YSYEKL.

The chain recombines TRBV6-5 with TRBJ1-3; no clear D gene. From germline, CDR1 is MNHEY and CDR2 SVGAGI. The CDR3 is made up of 15 amino acids. V lost 5 bases to trimming and J lost 0 bases, with 11 bases between them. CDR3 amino acids: CASSTGILSGNTIYF. The CDR3 nucleotides are TGTGCCAGCAGTACCGGGATTCTCTCTGGAAACACCATATATTTT.

This clone was detected only once. The CDR3 DNA reads TGTGCCAGCAGCTTAATTTCAGGGAATGGCTACACCTTC. Protein: CASSLISGNGYTF. The rearrangement links TRBV7-9 to TRBJ1-2; weak D call: TRBD1 (5 bases). The germline V and J ends were trimmed by 2 bases and 6 bases, with 10 bases remaining between them. Germline CDR1 reads SEHNR; CDR2 reads FQNEAQ (reference sequence). The CDR3 runs to 13 residues.

The sample holds one count of this clone. The chain recombines TRBV9 with TRBJ1-1; 7 bases are shared with TRBD1. The CDR3 length is 18 residues. In germline, CDR1 is SGDLS, CDR2 YYNGEE. V gave up 3 bases and J gave up 0 bases; unmatched junction bases: 14. CDR3 sequence (DNA): TGTGCCAGCAGCGCCCCTAAGGGGGCAGGATCCGTGAACACTGAAGCTTTCTTT. Translated: CASSAPKGAGSVNTEAFF. The variable domain in full, with the rest retrieved from reference TRBV9 and TRBJ1-1, is DSGVTQTPKHLITATGQRVTLRCSPRSGDLSVYWYQQSLDQGLQFLIQYYNGEERAKGNILERFSAQQFPDLHSELNLSSLELGDSALYFCASSAPKGAGSVNTEAFFGQGTRLTVV.

The genes are TRBV3-1 (or the pseudogene TRBV3-2) and TRBJ1-2; maybe TRBD1 (5 bases). The CDR3 sequence is 13 residues long. CDR1 and CDR2 (germline): LGHDT, YNNKEL (reference sequence). Between the trimmed V and J ends, which lost 4 bases and 6 bases, there was a span of 12 bases. The CDR3 region has the DNA TGTGCCAGCAGCCTCAAAATGACAGATGGCTACACCTTC. Amino acid sequence: CASSLKMTDGYTF.

This chain uses TRBV19 with TRBJ1-1, with D possibly matching TRBD1 (5 bases). CDR1 and CDR2 (germline): LNHDA, SQIVND (reference sequence). V lost 9 bases and J lost 0, with 23 bases in between. This CDR3 has 17 residues. The CDR3 region is CASLRNPRAQMNTEAFF. CDR3 nucleotide sequence: TGTGCCAGCCTACGCAACCCCAGGGCGCAAATGAACACTGAAGCTTTCTTT.

The CDR3 loop reads CASSFDRGLGNSPLHF. The CDR3 bases are TGCGCCAGCAGCTTTGACAGGGGGCTTGGGAATTCACCCCTCCACTTT. This chain links TRBV5-1 with TRBJ1-6, with TRBD1 matching over 10 bases. The germline gives CDR1 SGHRS, CDR2 YFSETQ. Trimming removed 2 bases from V and 7 bases from J; junction bases left unmatched: 6. The CDR3 runs to 16 residues.